This is a list of T cell receptor beta chains from one sample in a study of blood T cell repertoires in COVID-19. Sequencing used immunoSEQ multiplex PCR; TCRdb keeps in-frame clones, though not all of them. Among roughly 32,000 clones listed, 80% to 90% were seen once. Sequenced: peripheral blood. The receptors were gathered from a woman older than 75 with active or convalescent COVID-19. The CDR3 runs from the conserved cysteine through the conserved F or W.

TRBJ2-2,TRBV5-1,CASSLESPYGELFF
TRBJ2-3,TRBV9,CASSVPSGRRYF
TRBJ2-7,TRBV2,CASSETSQGRYEQYF
TRBJ1-6,TRBV11-2,CASSSLQGTNSPLHF
TRBJ2-7,TRBV9,CASSEGQGYEQYF
TRBJ1-4,TRBV10-3,CAISEGWRQGNEKLFF
TRBJ2-3,TRBV11-3,CASSLDGFTDTQYF
TRBJ1-1,TRBV18,CASSPGRDSAEAFF
TRBJ2-7,TRBV5-1,CASSLVAPGAYEQYF
TRBJ1-6,TRBV5-1,CASSLERNSPLHF
TRBJ1-5,TRBV19,CASTPDYRGPWNQPQHF
TRBJ2-3,TRBV5-1,CASSSRGLAGGTSTDTQYF
TRBJ1-4,TRBV19,CASSFARVGEKLFF
TRBJ2-1,TRBV2,CASSGRLGFGGGEQFF